Below are 12 T cell receptor beta chains sequenced from a single sample in a study of T cell repertoires in aging, cancer and after chemotherapy. Peripheral blood genomic DNA, not sorted cells or RNA, was the template. A mixed TRB-A/B primer pool amplified rearranged TRB by multiplex touch-down PCR. MiXCR was run by TCRdb on the multiplex PCR reads, yielding one entry per CDR3 protein. The sample carries thousands of distinct CDR3 sequences, around 50% recorded once. Sequences were obtained from blood. The receptors here all came from a human donor with a blood cancer.

The genes are TRBV7-2 and TRBJ2-1, with TRBD2 matching 11 bases. There are 15 residues in the CDR3. Germline loops: CDR1 SGHTA, CDR2 FQGNSA. The V segment lost 5 bases and the J segment 7 bases; nucleotides outside the gene matches: 7. The CDR3 DNA follows: TGTGCCAGCAGCACAACTAGCGGGAGTTGGAATGAGCAGTTCTTC. It encodes CASSTTSGSWNEQFF.

The J gene is TRBJ2-5, the V gene TRBV6-5, with 10 bases matching TRBD2. The CDR3 consists of 18 residues. Germline-derived CDR1 and CDR2 are MNHEY and SVGAGI. The J segment lost 5 bases and the V segment lost 4 bases, leaving 16 bases of the junction unmatched. In DNA form, the CDR3 reads TGTGCCAGCAGTTTCGACGTGTCTAGCGGGAGAGGCGGTGAGACCCAGTACTTC. Its protein product is CASSFDVSSGRGGETQYF.

The chain carries TRBV29-1 and TRBJ2-7; D not resolved. The V gene's germline CDR1 is SQVTM and CDR2 ANQGSEA. V lost 5 bases and J lost 4, with 24 bases in between. This CDR3 contains 16 residues. CDR3 residues: CSVRDSIVQSEYEQYF. CDR3 nucleotide sequence: TGCAGCGTTCGTGACTCCATAGTACAGTCGGAGTACGAGCAGTACTTC.

Points on this clonotype: At one end the junction does not follow the germline gene, possibly because of a read error. The rearrangement uses TRBV27 and TRBJ2-6; D is perhaps TRBD2 (6 bases). The CDR3 loop spans 14 amino acids. CDR1 is MNHEY and CDR2 is SMNVEV in the germline V gene (reference sequence). The CDR3 here is CATTWDSRANVLTF. CDR3 DNA sequence: TGTGCCACCACCTGGGACTCTCGGGCCAACGTCCTGACTTTC.

The chain combines TRBV6-1 with TRBJ2-2, with D tentatively TRBD1 (5 bases). V lost 6 bases and J 6 bases, leaving 8 bases between the germline ends. Germline CDR1 is MNHNS and CDR2 is SASEGT. This CDR3 spans 12 amino acids. In DNA, the CDR3 is TGTGCCAGCAGGTTGACAGCCGGGGAGCTGTTTTTT. Translated: CASRLTAGELFF.

This clonotype has only a few counts. The genes are TRBV30 and TRBJ1-6, with a possible D match to TRBD1 (5 bases). Per germline, CDR1 GTSNPN and CDR2 SVGIG (reference sequence). The CDR3 length is 12 residues. V was pared by 2 bases and J by 15 bases, with 14 bases between. The DNA of the CDR3 is TGTGCCTGGAGTCCAGGGTTAGGGCTCCTCCACTTT. Translating it yields CAWSPGLGLLHF.

A word on this clonotype: One junction end does not reproduce the germline sequence, and a read error may be involved. V and J are TRBV12-3 or TRBV12-4 and TRBJ2-7, with D unresolved. CDR3 length: 15 amino acids. The CDR3 reads CVSSLIPSGSYEQYF. The CDR3 bases are TGTGTCAGCAGTTTGATCCCGAGTGGCTCCTACGAGCAGTACTTC.

The rearrangement uses TRBV6-2 or TRBV6-3 and TRBJ2-2, with D maybe TRBD1 (5 bases). CDR1 and CDR2 (germline): MNHEY, SVGEGT. This CDR3 contains 15 residues. The V end lost 0 bases, the J end lost 6 bases, and 11 bases lay between the germline ends. CDR3 coding DNA: TGTGCCAGCAGTTACTCTGTCAGGGTGGCCGGGGAGCTGTTTTTT. As protein: CASSYSVRVAGELFF.

Judged by abundance, this clonotype is medium-sized. This chain uses TRBV5-6 with TRBJ2-7; unclear D gene. Germline V lookup: CDR1 SGHDT, CDR2 YYEEEE. V lost 0 bases to trimming and J lost 3 bases, with 7 bases between them. The CDR3 length is 13 residues. The DNA of the CDR3 is TGTGCCAGCAGCTTGGCCAACAGCTACGAGCAGTACTTC. The encoded protein is CASSLANSYEQYF. The complete variable domain, with remaining parts taken from reference TRBV5-6 and TRBJ2-7, reads DAGVTQSPTHLIKTRGQQVTLRCSPKSGHDTVSWYQQALGQGPQFIFQYYEEEERQRGNFPDRFSGHQFPNYSSELNVNALLLGDSALYLCASSLANSYEQYFGPGTRLTVT.

The V and J genes are TRBV6-2 or TRBV6-3 and TRBJ2-1, with 8 bases identical to TRBD2. The V segment lost 4 bases and the J segment 6 bases; nucleotides outside the gene matches: 11. This CDR3 region has 16 residues. Germline V gene sequence: CDR1 MNHEY, CDR2 SVGEGT. The CDR3 nucleotides are TGTGCCAGCAGTTTACGCGGACTAGCTCGGGGCAATGAGCAGTTCTTC. Protein: CASSLRGLARGNEQFF.

This clonotype was seen a few times. V gene TRBV6-5 combines with J gene TRBJ2-1; 9 bases align to TRBD2. The trim removed 4 bases at V and 3 bases at J, leaving 4 bases unmatched. The V gene's germline CDR1 is MNHEY and CDR2 SVGAGI. The CDR3 consists of 15 residues. The CDR3 reads CASSLASGDYNEQFF. As DNA, the CDR3 is TGTGCCAGCAGTTTAGCTAGCGGGGACTACAATGAGCAGTTCTTC.

V is TRBV27 and J is TRBJ2-7; possible D gene TRBD2, 6 bases. V lost 2 bases, J lost 5 bases, and 10 bases lay in between. CDR3 length: 13 amino acids. Germline V CDR1 and CDR2: MNHEY, SMNVEV (reference sequence). The CDR3 loop reads CASSLLSGDEQYF. CDR3 nucleotides: TGTGCCAGCAGTTTACTATCGGGGGACGAGCAGTACTTC.